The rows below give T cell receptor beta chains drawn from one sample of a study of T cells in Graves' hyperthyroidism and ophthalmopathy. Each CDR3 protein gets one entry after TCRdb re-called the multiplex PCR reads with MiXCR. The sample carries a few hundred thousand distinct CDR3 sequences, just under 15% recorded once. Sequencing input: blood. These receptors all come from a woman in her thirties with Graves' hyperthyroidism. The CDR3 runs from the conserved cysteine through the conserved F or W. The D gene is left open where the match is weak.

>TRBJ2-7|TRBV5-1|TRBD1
CASSLILGTGGYEQYF
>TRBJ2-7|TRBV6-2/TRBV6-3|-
CASTRQDPYEQYF
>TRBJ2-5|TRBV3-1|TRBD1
CASSVGTGYQETQYF
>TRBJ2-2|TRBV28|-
CASSSMSLGPLGDTGELFF
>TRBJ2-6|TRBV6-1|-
CASSELTGSGANVLTF
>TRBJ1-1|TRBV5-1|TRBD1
CASSEAGGVGTEAFF
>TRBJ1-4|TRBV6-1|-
CASRYGAEKLFF
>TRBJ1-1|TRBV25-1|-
CASSESRQFTPDTEAFF
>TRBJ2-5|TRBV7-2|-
CASSLDRDRGTQYF
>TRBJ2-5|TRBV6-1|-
CASSPGIEQETQYF
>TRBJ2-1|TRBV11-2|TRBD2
CASSSGQRGRAVNEQFF
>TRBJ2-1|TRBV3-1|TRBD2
CASSQTQAGVYNEQFF
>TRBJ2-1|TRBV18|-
CASSPRDTPYNEQFF
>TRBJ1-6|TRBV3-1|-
CASSQAGADSPLHF
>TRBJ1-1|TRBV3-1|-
CASSQVESGTEAFF
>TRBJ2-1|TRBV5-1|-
CASSLSVSSYNEQFF
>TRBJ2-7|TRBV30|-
CAWSTGLIGDEQYF
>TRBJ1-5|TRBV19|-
CASSIAVSNQPQHF
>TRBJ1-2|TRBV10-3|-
CAISDGINYGYTF
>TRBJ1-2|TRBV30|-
CAWTPRGGGYGYTF
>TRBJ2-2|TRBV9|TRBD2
CASSVVGSGSTGELFF
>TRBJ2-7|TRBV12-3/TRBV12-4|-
CASRRNSYEQYF
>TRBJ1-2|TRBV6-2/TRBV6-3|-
CASSPYRGRVGGYTF
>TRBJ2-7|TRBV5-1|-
CASSYRDGPYEQYF
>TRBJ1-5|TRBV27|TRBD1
CASSTSWTGNQPQHF
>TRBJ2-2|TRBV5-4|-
CASSWRAARDLSTGELFF
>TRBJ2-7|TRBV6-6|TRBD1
CASSYSTGESSYEQYF
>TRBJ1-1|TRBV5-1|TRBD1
CASSLGTGGLGLTEAFF
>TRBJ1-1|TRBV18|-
CASSPAGNTEAFF
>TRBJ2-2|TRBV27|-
CASMWGSTGELFF
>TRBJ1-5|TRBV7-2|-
CASSDDSMGASRNQPQHF
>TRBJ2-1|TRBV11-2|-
CASSLDRGIDWVEQFF
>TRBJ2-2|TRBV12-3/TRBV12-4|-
CATPARSGELFF